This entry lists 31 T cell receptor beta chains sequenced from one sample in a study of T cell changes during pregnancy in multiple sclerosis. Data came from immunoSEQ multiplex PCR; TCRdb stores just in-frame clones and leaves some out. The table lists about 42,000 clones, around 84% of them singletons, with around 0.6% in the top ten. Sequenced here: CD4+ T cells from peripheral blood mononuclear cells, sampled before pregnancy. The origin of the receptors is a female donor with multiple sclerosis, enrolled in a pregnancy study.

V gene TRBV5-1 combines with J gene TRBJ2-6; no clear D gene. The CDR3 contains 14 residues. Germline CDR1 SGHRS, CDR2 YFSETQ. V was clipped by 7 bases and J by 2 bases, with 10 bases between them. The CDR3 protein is CASAGVAGANVLTF. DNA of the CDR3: TGCGCCAGCGCAGGTGTGGCTGGGGCCAACGTCCTGACTTTC.

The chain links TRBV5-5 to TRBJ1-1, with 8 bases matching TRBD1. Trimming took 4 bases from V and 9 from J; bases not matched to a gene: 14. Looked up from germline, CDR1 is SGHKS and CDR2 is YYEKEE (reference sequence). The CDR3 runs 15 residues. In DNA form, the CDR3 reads TGTGCCAGCAGCGGACTGGGACAGGCCCTCAGGAAAGCTTTCTTT. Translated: CASSGLGQALRKAFF.

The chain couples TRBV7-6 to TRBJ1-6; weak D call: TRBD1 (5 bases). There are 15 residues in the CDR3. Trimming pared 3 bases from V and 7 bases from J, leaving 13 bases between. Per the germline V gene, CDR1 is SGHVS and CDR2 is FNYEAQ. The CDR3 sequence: CASSLGPGRNSPLHF. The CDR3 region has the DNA TGTGCCAGCAGCTTGGGCCCAGGGCGCAATTCACCCCTCCACTTT.

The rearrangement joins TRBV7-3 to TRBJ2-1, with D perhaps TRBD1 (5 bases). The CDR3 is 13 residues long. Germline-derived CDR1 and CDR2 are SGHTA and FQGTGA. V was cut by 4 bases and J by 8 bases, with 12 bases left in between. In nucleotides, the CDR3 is TGTGCCAGCAGCTCTCAACAGGTCCATGAGCAGTTCTTC. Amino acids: CASSSQQVHEQFF. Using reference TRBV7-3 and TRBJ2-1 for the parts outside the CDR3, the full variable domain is GAGVSQTPSNKVTEKGKYVELRCDPISGHTALYWYRQSLGQGPEFLIYFQGTGAADDSGLPNDRFFAVRPEGSVSTLKIQRTERGDSAVYLCASSSQQVHEQFFGPGTRLTVL.

The CDR3 DNA sequence: TGCGCCAGCAGCCAAGAGTACAGTTCATATGGCTACACCTTC. Amino acids: CASSQEYSSYGYTF. The V call is TRBV4-3, the J call TRBJ1-2, with no clear D. The CDR3 covers 14 residues. Trimming removed 0 bases from V and 5 bases from J, with 10 bases in between. Germline V CDR1 and CDR2: LGHNA, YSLEER.

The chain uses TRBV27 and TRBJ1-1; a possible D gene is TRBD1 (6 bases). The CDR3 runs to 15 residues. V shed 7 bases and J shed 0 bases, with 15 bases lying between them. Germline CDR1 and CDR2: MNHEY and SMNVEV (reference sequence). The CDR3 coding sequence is TGTGCCAGCATCTCCTCGACAGGCCTGAACACTGAAGCTTTCTTT. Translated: CASISSTGLNTEAFF.

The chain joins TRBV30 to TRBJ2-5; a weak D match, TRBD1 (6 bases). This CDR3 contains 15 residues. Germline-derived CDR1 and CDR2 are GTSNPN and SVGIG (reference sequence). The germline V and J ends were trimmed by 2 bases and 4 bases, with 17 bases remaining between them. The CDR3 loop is CAWSYQGHPGETQYF. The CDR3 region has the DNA TGTGCCTGGAGTTATCAGGGACACCCGGGAGAGACCCAGTACTTC.

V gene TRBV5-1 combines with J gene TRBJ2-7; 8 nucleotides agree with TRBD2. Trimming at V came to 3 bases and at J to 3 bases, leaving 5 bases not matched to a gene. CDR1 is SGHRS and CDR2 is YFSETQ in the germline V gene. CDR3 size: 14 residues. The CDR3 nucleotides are TGCGCCAGCAGCTCCGGGGGGGCAGGCTACGAGCAGTACTTC. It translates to CASSSGGAGYEQYF.

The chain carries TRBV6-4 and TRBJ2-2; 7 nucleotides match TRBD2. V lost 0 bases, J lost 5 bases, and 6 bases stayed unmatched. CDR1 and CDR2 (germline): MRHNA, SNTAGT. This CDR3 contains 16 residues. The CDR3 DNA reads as TGTGCCAGCAGTGACTCGCGGGAGTATCGAACCGGGGAGCTGTTTTTT. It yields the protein CASSDSREYRTGELFF.

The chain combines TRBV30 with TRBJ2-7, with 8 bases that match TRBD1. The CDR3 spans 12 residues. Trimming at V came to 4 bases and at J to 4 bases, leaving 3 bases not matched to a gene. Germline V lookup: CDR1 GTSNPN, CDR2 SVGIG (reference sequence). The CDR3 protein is CAWTTGGYEQYF. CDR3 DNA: TGTGCCTGGACCACAGGGGGATACGAGCAGTACTTC.

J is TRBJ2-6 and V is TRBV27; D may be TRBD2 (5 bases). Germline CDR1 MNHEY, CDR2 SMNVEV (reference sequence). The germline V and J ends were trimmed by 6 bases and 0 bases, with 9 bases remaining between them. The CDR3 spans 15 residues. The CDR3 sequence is CASSSEGSGANVLTF. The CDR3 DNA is TGTGCCAGCAGCTCAGAGGGCTCTGGGGCCAACGTCCTGACTTTC.

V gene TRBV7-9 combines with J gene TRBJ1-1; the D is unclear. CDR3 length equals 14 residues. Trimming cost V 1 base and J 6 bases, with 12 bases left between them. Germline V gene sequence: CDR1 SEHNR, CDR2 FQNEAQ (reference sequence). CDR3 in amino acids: CASSLDLGSAEAFF. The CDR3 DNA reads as TGTGCCAGCAGCTTAGATCTGGGTAGCGCTGAAGCTTTCTTT. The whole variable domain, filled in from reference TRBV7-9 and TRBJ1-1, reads DTGVSQNPRHKITKRGQNVTFRCDPISEHNRLYWYRQTLGQGPEFLTYFQNEAQLEKSRLLSDRFSAERPKGSFSTLEIQRTEQGDSAMYLCASSLDLGSAEAFFGQGTRLTVV.

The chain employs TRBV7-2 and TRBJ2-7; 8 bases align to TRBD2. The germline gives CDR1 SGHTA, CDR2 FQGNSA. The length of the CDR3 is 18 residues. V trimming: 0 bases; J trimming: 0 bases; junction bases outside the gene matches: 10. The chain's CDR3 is CASSLAGLRGVSSYEQYF. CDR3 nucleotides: TGTGCCAGCAGCTTAGCTGGTTTGCGGGGGGTGAGCTCCTACGAGCAGTACTTC.

The CDR3 bases are TGTGCCAGCAGCTTGGGACTAGCGGGGGGAAGCCAAGAGACCCAGTACTTC. It is translated as CASSLGLAGGSQETQYF. The genes are TRBV7-9 and TRBJ2-5, with TRBD2 matching 15 bases. In germline, CDR1 is SEHNR, CDR2 FQNEAQ (reference sequence). This CDR3 has 17 amino acids. V gave up 3 bases and J gave up 1 base; unmatched junction bases: 3.

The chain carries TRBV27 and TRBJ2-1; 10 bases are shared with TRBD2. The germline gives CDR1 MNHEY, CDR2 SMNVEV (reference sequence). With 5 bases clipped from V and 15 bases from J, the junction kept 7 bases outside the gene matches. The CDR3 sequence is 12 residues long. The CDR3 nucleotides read TGTGCCAGCAGTCCCTTAGCGGGGGGCCTGTTCTTC. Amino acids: CASSPLAGGLFF.

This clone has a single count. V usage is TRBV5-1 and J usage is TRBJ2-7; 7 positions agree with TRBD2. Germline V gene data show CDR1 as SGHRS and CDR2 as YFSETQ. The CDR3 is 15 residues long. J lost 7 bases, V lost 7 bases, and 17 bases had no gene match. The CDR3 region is CASGGTGGITGEQYF. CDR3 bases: TGCGCCAGCGGAGGTACGGGGGGAATCACGGGGGAGCAGTACTTC.

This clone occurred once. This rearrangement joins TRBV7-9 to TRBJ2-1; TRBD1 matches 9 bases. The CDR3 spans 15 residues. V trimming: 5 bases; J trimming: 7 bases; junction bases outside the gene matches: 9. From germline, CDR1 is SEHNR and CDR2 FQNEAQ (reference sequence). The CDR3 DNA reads TGTGCCAGCAGCCAGAGGGGGACAGGGTATAATGAGCAGTTCTTC. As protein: CASSQRGTGYNEQFF.

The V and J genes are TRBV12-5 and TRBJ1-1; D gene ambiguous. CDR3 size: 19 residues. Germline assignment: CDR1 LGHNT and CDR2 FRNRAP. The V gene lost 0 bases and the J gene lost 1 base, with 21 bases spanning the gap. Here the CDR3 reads CASGLVLGETTLQNTEAFF. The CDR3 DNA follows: TGTGCTAGTGGTTTGGTACTCGGGGAAACGACACTCCAGAACACTGAAGCTTTCTTT. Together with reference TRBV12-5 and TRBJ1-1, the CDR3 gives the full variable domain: DARVTQTPRHKVTEMGQEVTMRCQPILGHNTVFWYRQTMMQGLELLAYFRNRAPLDDSGMPKDRFSAEMPDATLATLKIQPSEPRDSAVYFCASGLVLGETTLQNTEAFFGQGTRLTVV.

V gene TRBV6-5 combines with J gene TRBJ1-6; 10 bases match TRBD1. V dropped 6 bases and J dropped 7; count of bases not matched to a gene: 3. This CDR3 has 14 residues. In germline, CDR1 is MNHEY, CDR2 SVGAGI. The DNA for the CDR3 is TGTGCCAGCAGATGGACAGGGGGAAATTCACCCCTCCACTTT. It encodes CASRWTGGNSPLHF.

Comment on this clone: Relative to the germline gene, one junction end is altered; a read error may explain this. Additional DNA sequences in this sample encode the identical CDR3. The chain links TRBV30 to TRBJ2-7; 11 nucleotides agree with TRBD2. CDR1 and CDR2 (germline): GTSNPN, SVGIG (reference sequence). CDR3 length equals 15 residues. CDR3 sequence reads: CAWSERLAGYYEQYF. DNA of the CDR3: TGTGCCTGGAGTGAAAGACTAGCGGGATACTACGAGCAGTATTTC. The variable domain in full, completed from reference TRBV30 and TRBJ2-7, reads SQTIHQWPATLVQPVGSPLSLECTVEGTSNPNLYWYRQAAGRGLQLLFYSVGIGQISSEVPQNLSASRPQDRQFILSSKKLLLSDSGFYLCAWSERLAGYYEQYFGPGTRLTVT.

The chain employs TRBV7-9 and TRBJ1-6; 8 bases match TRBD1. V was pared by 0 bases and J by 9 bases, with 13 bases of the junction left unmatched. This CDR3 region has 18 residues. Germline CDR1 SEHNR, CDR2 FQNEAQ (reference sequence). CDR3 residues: CASSLANLRDRFISPLHF. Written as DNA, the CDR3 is TGTGCCAGCAGCTTAGCGAACTTACGGGACAGGTTCATTTCACCCCTCCACTTT.

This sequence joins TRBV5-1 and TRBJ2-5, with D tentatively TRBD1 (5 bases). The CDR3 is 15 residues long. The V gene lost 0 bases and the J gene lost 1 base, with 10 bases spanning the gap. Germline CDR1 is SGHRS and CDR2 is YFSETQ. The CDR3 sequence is CASSLGRAIQETQYF. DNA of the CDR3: TGCGCCAGCAGCTTGGGCAGGGCAATCCAAGAGACCCAGTACTTC.

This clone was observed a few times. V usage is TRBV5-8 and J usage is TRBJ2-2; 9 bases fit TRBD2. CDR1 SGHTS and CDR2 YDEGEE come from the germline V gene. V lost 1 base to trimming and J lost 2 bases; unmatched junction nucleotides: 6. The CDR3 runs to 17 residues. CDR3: CASSLYGTSRNTGELFF. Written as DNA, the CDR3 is TGTGCCAGCAGCTTGTATGGGACTAGCAGAAACACCGGGGAGCTGTTTTTT. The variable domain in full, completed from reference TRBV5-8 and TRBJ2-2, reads EAGVTQSPTHLIKTRGQQATLRCSPISGHTSVYWYQQALGLGLQFLLWYDEGEERNRGNFPPRFSGRQFPNYSSELNVNALELEDSALYLCASSLYGTSRNTGELFFGEGSRLTVL.

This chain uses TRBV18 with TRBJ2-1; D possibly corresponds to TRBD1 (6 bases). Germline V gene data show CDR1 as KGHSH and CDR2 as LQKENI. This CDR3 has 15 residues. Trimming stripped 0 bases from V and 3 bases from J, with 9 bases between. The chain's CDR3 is CASSPPKGDYNEQFF. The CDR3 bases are TGTGCCAGCTCACCACCGAAGGGGGACTACAATGAGCAGTTCTTC.

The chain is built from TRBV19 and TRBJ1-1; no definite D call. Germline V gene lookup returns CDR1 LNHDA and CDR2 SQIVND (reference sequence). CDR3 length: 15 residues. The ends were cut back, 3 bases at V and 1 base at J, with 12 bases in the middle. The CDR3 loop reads CASSIEGRSNTEAFF. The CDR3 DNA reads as TGTGCCAGTAGTATCGAGGGCAGGTCGAACACTGAAGCTTTCTTT.

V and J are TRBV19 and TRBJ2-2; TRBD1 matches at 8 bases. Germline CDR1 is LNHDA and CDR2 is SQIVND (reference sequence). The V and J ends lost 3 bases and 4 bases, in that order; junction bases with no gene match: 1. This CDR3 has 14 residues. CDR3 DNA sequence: TGTGCCAGTAGTATGACAGGGGCCACCGGGGAGCTGTTTTTT. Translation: CASSMTGATGELFF.

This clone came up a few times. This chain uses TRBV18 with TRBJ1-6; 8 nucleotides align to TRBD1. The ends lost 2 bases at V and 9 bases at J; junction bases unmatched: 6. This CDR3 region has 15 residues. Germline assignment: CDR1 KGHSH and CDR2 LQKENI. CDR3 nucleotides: TGTGCCAGCTCACCATCAGCAGGGGGCTCTTCACCCCTCCACTTT. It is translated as CASSPSAGGSSPLHF.

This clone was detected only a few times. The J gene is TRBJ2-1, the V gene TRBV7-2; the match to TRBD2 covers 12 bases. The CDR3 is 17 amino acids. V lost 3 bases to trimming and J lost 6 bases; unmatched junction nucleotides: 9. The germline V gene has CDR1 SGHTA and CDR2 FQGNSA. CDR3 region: CASSFNYGLAGLNEQFF. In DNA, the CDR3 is TGTGCCAGCAGCTTCAACTACGGACTAGCGGGACTCAATGAGCAGTTCTTC.

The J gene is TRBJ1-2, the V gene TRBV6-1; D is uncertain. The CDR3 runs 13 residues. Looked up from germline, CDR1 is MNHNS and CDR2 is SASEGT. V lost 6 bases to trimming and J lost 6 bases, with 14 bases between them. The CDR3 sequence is CASRVSEIDGYTF. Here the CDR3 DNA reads TGTGCCAGCAGAGTTTCCGAGATTGATGGCTACACCTTC.

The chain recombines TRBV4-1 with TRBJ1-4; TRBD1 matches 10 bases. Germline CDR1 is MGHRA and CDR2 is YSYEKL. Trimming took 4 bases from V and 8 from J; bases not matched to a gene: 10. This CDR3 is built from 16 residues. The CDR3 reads CASSPGQGGLSEKLFF. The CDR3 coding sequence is TGCGCCAGCAGCCCCGGACAGGGGGGACTATCGGAAAAACTGTTTTTT.

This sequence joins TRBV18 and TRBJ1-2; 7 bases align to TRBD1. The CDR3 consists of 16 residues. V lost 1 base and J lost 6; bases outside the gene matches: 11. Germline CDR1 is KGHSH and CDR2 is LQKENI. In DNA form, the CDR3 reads TGTGCCAGCTCACCACTAGCAGGACAGGAAACGAATGGCTACACCTTC. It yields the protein CASSPLAGQETNGYTF.